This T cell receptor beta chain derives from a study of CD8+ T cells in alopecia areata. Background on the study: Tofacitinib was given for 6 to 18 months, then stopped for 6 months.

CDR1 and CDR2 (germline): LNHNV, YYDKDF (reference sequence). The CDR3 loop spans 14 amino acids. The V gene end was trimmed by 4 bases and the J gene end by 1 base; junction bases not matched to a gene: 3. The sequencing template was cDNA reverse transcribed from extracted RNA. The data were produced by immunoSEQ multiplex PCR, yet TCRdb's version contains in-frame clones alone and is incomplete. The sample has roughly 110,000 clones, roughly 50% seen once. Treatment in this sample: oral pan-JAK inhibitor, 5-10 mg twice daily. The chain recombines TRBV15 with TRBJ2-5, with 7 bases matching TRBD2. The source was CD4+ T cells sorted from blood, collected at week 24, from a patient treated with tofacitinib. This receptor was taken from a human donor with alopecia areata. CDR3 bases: TGTGCCACCAGCATCGGGGGGATCCAAGAGACCCAGTACTTC. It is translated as CATSIGGIQETQYF.